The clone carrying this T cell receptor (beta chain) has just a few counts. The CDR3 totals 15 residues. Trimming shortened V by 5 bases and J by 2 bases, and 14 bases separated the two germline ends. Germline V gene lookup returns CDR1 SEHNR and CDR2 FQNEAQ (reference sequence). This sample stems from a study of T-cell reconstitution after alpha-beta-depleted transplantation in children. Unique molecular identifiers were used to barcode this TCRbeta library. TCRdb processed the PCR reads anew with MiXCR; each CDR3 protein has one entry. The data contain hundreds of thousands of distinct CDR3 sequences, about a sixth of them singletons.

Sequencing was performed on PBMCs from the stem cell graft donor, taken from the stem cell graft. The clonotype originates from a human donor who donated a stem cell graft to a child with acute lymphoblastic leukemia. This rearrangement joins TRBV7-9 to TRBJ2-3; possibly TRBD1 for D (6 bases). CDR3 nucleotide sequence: TGTGCCAGCAGCGGGCAACAGGGAACCACAGATACGCAGTATTTT. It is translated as CASSGQQGTTDTQYF.